This T cell receptor beta chain was observed in a study of blood T cell repertoires in COVID-19 (dated by TCRdb to the early 2020s). In the study overall: Collaborator samples came from the United States, Italy and Spain and covered acute and convalescent phases of COVID-19. The material from the prospective study consisted of cDNA or gDNA derived from T cells, B-cell-depleted T cells, or PBMCs. The dataset comprised deeply sampled blood TCRbeta repertoires from subjects exposed to, actively infected with, or recovered from COVID-19. The repertoires were released in a freely available public database meant as a resource for research on the immune response to SARS-CoV-2. The samples were drawn from two sources: the first 160 participants of the ongoing ImmuneRACE study, and over 1,000 subjects contributed by 6 global collaborators. Sample metadata almost always included a de-identified subject ID, COVID-19 status, age in years and sex. HLA class I and class II types, where available, came from metadata supplied by the sample provider rather than from assay-based typing.

TCRbeta CDR3 regions were amplified from genomic DNA using the immunoSEQ Assay, a bias-controlled multiplex PCR. The paper's data handling went like this. Within the assay, amplification of reference gene primers was used to estimate how many nucleated cells each sample contained. Sequence reads were collapsed and filtered to measure the absolute abundance of every unique TCRbeta CDR3 rearrangement. Productive Simpson clonality was computed per sample as the square root of Simpson's diversity index over productive rearrangements. Entries here come from immuneACCESS through TCRdb and include only in-frame sequences with V and J called. Some clones fail to appear in such tables; in the studies checked, an unresolved V gene covers under half of the shortfall, and the cause of the remainder is unknown. V, J and clone size are those of that table, while D and trimming were read from the DNA. The sample table lists 200,000 to 250,000 clones, roughly 83% of them with a count of one. Of the sample, about 1.3% falls within the top ten clones.

The full study reports these points: How much clinical and demographic metadata was included differed by source and by participant, and the metadata was provided uncurated.

For this chain, trimming is 0 bases at the V end and 10 bases at the J end, and the number of junction bases without a gene match is 5. From its cysteine to its phenylalanine, the CDR3 spans 15 amino acids. The DNA shown is the 45-base CDR3, in frame from base 1. The germline V gene encodes CDR1 MGHRA and CDR2 YSYEKL. Participants in the prospective study were enrolled through a virtual design, were aged roughly 18 to 90 years, and lived in approximately 24 United States geographic areas. In the prospective study, cohorts were assigned on the basis of participant-reported clinical history obtained from a screening survey and a study questionnaire. Each participant in the prospective study had whole blood, serum and a nasopharyngeal or oropharyngeal swab collected by mobile phlebotomists. Prospective study participants could optionally give additional blood draws and questionnaires over an approximately two-month period. Before DNA extraction, prospective study blood samples were shipped either frozen or at room temperature.

This clone has just one count. What antigen it recognizes has not been identified. No much larger clone is present one base from it, and per-base qualities are unavailable. The sequence joins TRBV4-1 to TRBJ1-6; 8 bases in the middle match TRBD1. The sample taken for sequencing was PBMCs or T cells enriched from blood (not recorded which). The clonotype originates from a woman in her thirties or forties with acute COVID-19. The sequenced DNA is TGCGCCAGCAGCCAAGATCCAGGGGGCAGATCACCCCTCCACTTT. It translates as CASSQDPGGRSPLHF.